This T cell receptor (beta chain) emerged from a study of blood T cells in healthy people across ages. With V trimmed by 6 bases and J by 11 bases, 16 bases remained unmatched. Germline lookup yields CDR1 DFQATT and CDR2 SNEGSKA (reference sequence). This CDR3 is 14 amino acids long. Study-wide results and limits: Diversity was higher, and naive CD4+ cells more numerous, in long-lived donors than in aged donors.

Regarding this clonotype: Its target is not known.

Next came a second PCR, run for about 6 to 11 cycles, which used a sample-barcoded 5' primer along with a J-beta primer mix. MiXCR, applied by TCRdb to the 5' RACE reads, yields one record per CDR3 protein. The sample records roughly 1,800,000 distinct CDR3 sequences, approximately 50% being singletons. There were healthy Caucasian individuals from Russia, aged roughly 6 to 95, serving as donors. Specimen: blood. This sequence originates from a woman aged 40 to 55 in good health. This chain joins TRBV20-1 and TRBJ2-5; 9 bases are shared with TRBD2. For the CDR3, the DNA is TGCAGTGCCCCTCCTAGCGGGGCATACAATGAGCAGTACTTC. It is translated as CSAPPSGAYNEQYF.